This T cell receptor beta chain originates from a study of blood T cells in healthy people across ages. Study conclusions and caveats: Considered underestimates were the diversity estimates obtained from one million T cells. Unsorted PBMCs ruled out conclusive naive versus antigen-experienced comparison. There was a strong correlation between TCR beta diversity and naive T cell percentage.

Together with a sample-barcoded 5' primer, a J-beta primer mix was included in a second PCR lasting about 7 to 12 cycles. In TCRdb, the 5' RACE reads were re-called with MiXCR into one record per CDR3 protein. The sample lists about 780,000 distinct CDR3 sequences, around 45% seen once, with about a sixth in the top ten. Per germline, CDR1 MDHEN and CDR2 SYDVKM. The CDR3 is 15 amino acids. V was clipped by 5 bases and J by 1 base, with 15 bases between them. Only a few counts were recorded for this clonotype. Antigen unknown. The sequencing sample was made of blood. V gene TRBV28 combines with J gene TRBJ2-7; D gene unclear. The TCR comes from an older man in good health. The CDR3 bases are TGTGCCAGCAGTCCAGAGCCGATCCGTTCCTACGAGCAGTACTTC. As protein: CASSPEPIRSYEQYF.